The next 20 T cell receptor beta chains were all read from a single sample in a study of blood T cell repertoires in COVID-19. Produced via immunoSEQ multiplex PCR; TCRdb's table is partial and in-frame only. The sample has 130,000 to 150,000 clones, 75% to 85% seen once; the top ten hold 13%. The sequencing input was peripheral blood. The source of these receptors is a man aged 60 to 75 with active or convalescent COVID-19.

This clone was seen just once. The V gene is TRBV18, the J gene TRBJ1-3; 7 bases line up with TRBD1. Germline V gives CDR1 KGHSH, CDR2 LQKENI. The V and J ends lost 8 bases and 4 bases, in that order; junction bases with no gene match: 8. This CDR3 region has 14 residues. In nucleotides, the CDR3 is TGTGCCAGCCGTACAGGGGTGAAAGGAAACACCATATATTTT. Residues: CASRTGVKGNTIYF.

The chain couples TRBV6-5 to TRBJ1-3; D gene unclear. Trimming cost V 6 bases and J 4 bases, with 10 bases left between them. The CDR3 loop spans 13 amino acids. CDR1 MNHEY and CDR2 SVGAGI come from the germline V gene. CDR3 nucleotides: TGTGCCAGCAGCCTTCGCGAAGGAAACACCATATATTTT. This encodes CASSLREGNTIYF.

The chain combines TRBV7-9 with TRBJ2-3, with 9 bases aligning to TRBD1. The CDR3 covers 15 residues. CDR1 is SEHNR, CDR2 FQNEAQ, per germline (reference sequence). V was pared by 1 base and J by 7 bases, with 6 bases of the junction left unmatched. CDR3 loop: CASSLEGQGANTQYF. Written as DNA, the CDR3 is TGTGCCAGCAGCTTAGAGGGACAGGGCGCGAATACGCAGTATTTT.

The chain is built from TRBV5-4 and TRBJ2-7; 7 bases align to TRBD1. Trimming removed 3 bases from V and 4 bases from J; junction bases left unmatched: 4. The CDR3 covers 13 residues. From germline, CDR1 is SGHNT and CDR2 YYREEE (reference sequence). The CDR3 coding sequence is TGTGCCAGCAGCTCCCGCAGGGGGTACGAGCAGTACTTC. As protein: CASSSRRGYEQYF.

The V call is TRBV28, the J call TRBJ1-2, with a weak D call TRBD1 (6 bases). This CDR3 has 14 residues. The germline CDR1 and CDR2 sequences are MDHEN and SYDVKM. Deletions cut 7 bases from V and 3 bases from J, with 15 bases between. The CDR3: CASKTSPGDYGYTF. The DNA for the CDR3 is TGTGCCAGCAAAACTAGTCCAGGGGACTATGGCTACACCTTC.

The V gene is TRBV7-2, the J gene TRBJ1-4; TRBD1 matches 9 bases. The CDR3 sequence is 19 residues long. Germline CDR1 SGHTA, CDR2 FQGNSA. V trimming: 6 bases; J trimming: 7 bases; junction bases outside the gene matches: 21. The CDR3 DNA is TGTGCCAGCAGAAAACGGGGGAGGACAGGGGCCGGCCGCGGTGAAAAACTGTTTTTT. This gives the protein CASRKRGRTGAGRGEKLFF.

The rearrangement joins TRBV18 to TRBJ1-1; 10 nucleotides match TRBD1. Germline V gene data show CDR1 as KGHSH and CDR2 as LQKENI. The V segment lost 4 bases and the J segment 3 bases; nucleotides outside the gene matches: 5. The CDR3 loop spans 15 amino acids. The CDR3 nucleotides are TGTGCCAGCTCACTTCGACAGGGGGCAGACACTGAAGCTTTCTTT. Protein product: CASSLRQGADTEAFF.

The chain uses TRBV19 and TRBJ2-1; tentatively, D is TRBD1 (6 bases). The CDR3 is 14 residues long. V lost 6 bases and J lost 7, with 16 bases in between. Germline CDR1 reads LNHDA; CDR2 reads SQIVND (reference sequence). CDR3 protein: CASRLGQSSNEQFF. CDR3 nucleotide sequence: TGTGCCAGTAGACTAGGACAGAGCTCTAATGAGCAGTTCTTC.

The J gene is TRBJ1-6, the V gene TRBV4-3, with D uncertain. This CDR3 spans 15 amino acids. Germline loops: CDR1 LGHNA, CDR2 YSLEER. V lost 3 bases and J lost 9, with 15 bases in between. The CDR3 DNA follows: TGCGCCAGCAGCCACCCCCCCGGGGAGGGTTCACCCCTCCACTTT. Its translation is CASSHPPGEGSPLHF.

This clone was seen ten or more times. The chain is built from TRBV10-3 and TRBJ2-7, with TRBD2 matching 9 bases. Losses at the gene ends were 11 bases for V and 3 bases for J; bases not matched to a gene: 5. Germline-derived CDR1 and CDR2 are ENHRY and SYGVKD. The CDR3 extends over 12 amino acids. The CDR3 DNA reads as TGTGCCGTAGCGGGAGATAACTACGAGCAGTACTTC. Protein: CAVAGDNYEQYF.

The V and J genes are TRBV4-3 and TRBJ1-5; D is uncertain. Germline V gene data show CDR1 as LGHNA and CDR2 as YSLEER. This CDR3 region has 13 residues. V was trimmed by 0 bases and J by 6 bases, leaving 6 bases between them. The CDR3 bases are TGCGCCAGCAGCCAAGAGAGAGGTCAGCCCCAGCATTTT. Its translation: CASSQERGQPQHF.

The chain couples TRBV5-6 to TRBJ2-7, with 9 bases fitting TRBD1. The CDR3 consists of 16 residues. Germline loops: CDR1 SGHDT, CDR2 YYEEEE. V was pared by 3 bases and J by 0 bases, with 7 bases of the junction left unmatched. The CDR3 here is CASSSGQGLSSYEQYF. Written as DNA, the CDR3 is TGTGCCAGCAGCTCTGGACAGGGGCTGAGCTCCTACGAGCAGTACTTC.

The chain links TRBV2 to TRBJ2-7; TRBD1 might be the D (5 bases). V was trimmed by 7 bases and J by 6 bases, leaving 13 bases between them. CDR3 length equals 12 residues. Germline V gene lookup returns CDR1 SNHLY and CDR2 FYNNEI. The CDR3 reads CASIVQGTEQYF. CDR3 nucleotide sequence: TGTGCCAGCATTGTGCAGGGAACCGAGCAGTACTTC.

The gene calls are TRBV7-3 and TRBJ2-2; the D gene is possibly TRBD1 (5 bases). The CDR3 is 15 residues long. Germline CDR1 SGHTA, CDR2 FQGTGA. Trimming removed 2 bases from V and 3 bases from J, with 10 bases in between. CDR3 in amino acids: CASSLQGVDTGELFF. Written as DNA, the CDR3 is TGTGCCAGCAGCTTACAGGGTGTAGACACCGGGGAGCTGTTTTTT.

The chain uses TRBV5-4 and TRBJ1-1; possibly TRBD1 for D (5 bases). The CDR3 is 13 amino acids. The V gene's germline CDR1 is SGHNT and CDR2 YYREEE (reference sequence). V gave up 4 bases and J gave up 1 base, with 8 bases separating them. The CDR3 DNA is TGTGCCAGCAGCCAAGGACAGAACACTGAAGCTTTCTTT. This codes for CASSQGQNTEAFF. Using reference TRBV5-4 and TRBJ1-1 for the parts outside the CDR3, the full variable domain is ETGVTQSPTHLIKTRGQQVTLRCSSQSGHNTVSWYQQALGQGPQFIFQYYREEENGRGNFPPRFSGLQFPNYSSELNVNALELDDSALYLCASSQGQNTEAFFGQGTRLTVV.

The V and J genes are TRBV29-1 and TRBJ1-1, with TRBD1 matching over 9 bases. The CDR3 has 13 amino acids. V lost 6 bases to trimming and J lost 7 bases; unmatched junction nucleotides: 9. The germline V gene has CDR1 SQVTM and CDR2 ANQGSEA. The chain's CDR3 is CSVGTGGLGEAFF. The CDR3 region has the DNA TGCAGCGTCGGAACAGGGGGCCTGGGTGAAGCTTTCTTT.

The chain joins TRBV7-9 to TRBJ2-7; 8 bases fit TRBD1. Germline V gene data show CDR1 as SEHNR and CDR2 as FQNEAQ (reference sequence). CDR3 length: 15 residues. V was clipped by 5 bases and J by 3 bases; unmatched bases: 9. CDR3 nucleotide sequence: TGTGCCAGCAGCCGAGGGGGGACAGGAAGCTACGAGCAGTACTTC. As protein: CASSRGGTGSYEQYF.

The V call is TRBV28, the J call TRBJ1-6; the D gene is possibly TRBD1 (6 bases). Germline values: CDR1 MDHEN, CDR2 SYDVKM. This CDR3 region has 14 residues. Trimming removed 2 bases at V and 10 bases at J, with 12 bases between. CDR3: CASSLQGIGSPLHF. The CDR3 nucleotides read TGTGCCAGCAGTTTACAGGGGATCGGGTCACCCCTCCACTTT.

The chain joins TRBV5-1 to TRBJ2-3, with D perhaps matching TRBD1 (6 bases). V shed 5 bases and J shed 0 bases, with 10 bases lying between them. The germline gives CDR1 SGHRS, CDR2 YFSETQ. This CDR3 has 14 residues. DNA of the CDR3: TGCGCCAGCAGGGGGGCCACTAGCACAGATACGCAGTATTTT. As protein: CASRGATSTDTQYF. Full variable domain (remainder filled in from reference TRBV5-1 and TRBJ2-3): KAGVTQTPRYLIKTRGQQVTLSCSPISGHRSVSWYQQTPGQGLQFLFEYFSETQRNKGNFPGRFSGRQFSNSRSEMNVSTLELGDSALYLCASRGATSTDTQYFGPGTRLTVL.

In its sample, this clone was seen once. This CDR3 is also generated by other DNA sequences in the sample. This chain links TRBV19 with TRBJ1-5, with unresolved D. Looked up from germline, CDR1 is LNHDA and CDR2 is SQIVND (reference sequence). The CDR3 is 15 residues long. Trimming cost V 4 bases and J 2 bases, with 12 bases left between them. The CDR3 DNA reads TGTGCCAGTAGTACAACTGGTGAGGGCAATCAGCCCCAGCATTTT. Translating it yields CASSTTGEGNQPQHF.